The 19 T cell receptor beta chains below all came from one sample that was sequenced in a study of healthy donors' naive CD4 and CD8 T cells. Each TCR library used 450 to 600 ng of total RNA and a linear amplification protocol. TCRdb passed the reads through MiXCR, listing each CDR3 protein once. In the table there are approximately 180,000 distinct CDR3 sequences, around 80% of which are singletons. The sample consisted of naive CD4+ and CD8+ T cells sorted from blood, pooled from several donors. These receptors were collected from a pool of human donors in good health; the sample pools cells from several healthy donors.

The gene calls are TRBV7-2 and TRBJ2-5; D call uncertain. The CDR3 length is 11 residues. Germline CDR1 reads SGHTA; CDR2 reads FQGNSA. With 7 bases removed from V and 5 bases from J, the gap between germline ends came to 8 bases. This CDR3 reads CASTLRETQYF. CDR3 coding DNA: TGTGCCAGCACCCTTCGGGAGACCCAGTACTTC.

The chain links TRBV27 to TRBJ2-5, with 11 bases fitting TRBD2. The J segment lost 2 bases and the V segment lost 6 bases, leaving 5 bases of the junction unmatched. In germline, CDR1 is MNHEY, CDR2 SMNVEV (reference sequence). This CDR3 comprises 15 residues. In nucleotides, the CDR3 is TGTGCCAGCAGGCCACTAGCGGGAGTACAAGAGACCCAGTACTTC. This gives the protein CASRPLAGVQETQYF.

The J gene is TRBJ1-1, the V gene TRBV5-4; D uncertain. CDR3 length: 13 residues. Deletions cut 0 bases from V and 8 bases from J, with 11 bases between. Germline CDR1 and CDR2: SGHNT and YYREEE (reference sequence). The CDR3 DNA reads TGTGCCAGCAGCTTGGGGGGTACCGGAGAAGCTTTCTTT. It codes for CASSLGGTGEAFF.

The chain has TRBV5-1 and TRBJ1-1; D possibly corresponds to TRBD1 (6 bases). Trimming left V 4 bases short and J 0 bases short, with 10 bases between. This CDR3 has 14 residues. The germline V gene has CDR1 SGHRS and CDR2 YFSETQ. CDR3 DNA: TGCGCCAGCAGCACCTGGACAGTGAACACTGAAGCTTTCTTT. It specifies CASSTWTVNTEAFF.

DNA for the CDR3: TGTGCCCGCGGGGTTCAAGAGACCCAGTACTTC. This encodes CARGVQETQYF. The chain has TRBV2 and TRBJ2-5, with D maybe TRBD2 (6 bases). Germline CDR1 and CDR2: SNHLY and FYNNEI. This CDR3 region has 11 residues. Trimming shortened V by 11 bases and J by 2 bases, and 9 bases separated the two germline ends.

The J gene is TRBJ2-7, the V gene TRBV29-1, with a possible D match to TRBD1 (5 bases). Germline loops: CDR1 SQVTM, CDR2 ANQGSEA. The V gene lost 3 bases and the J gene lost 2 bases, with 14 bases spanning the gap. The length of the CDR3 is 14 residues. In nucleotides, the CDR3 is TGCAGCGTTGACCCCGGGCAGGGCGCCTACGAGCAGTACTTC. This gives the protein CSVDPGQGAYEQYF.

The chain uses TRBV29-1 and TRBJ2-1; 12 bases agree with TRBD1. The CDR3 spans 14 residues. The junction had 11 bases not matched to a gene; V was cut back by 7 bases and J by 10 bases. Germline V lookup: CDR1 SQVTM, CDR2 ANQGSEA. The CDR3 DNA sequence: TGCAGCGGGACCGGGACAGGGGGCGGAGGGGAGCAGTTCTTC. This encodes CSGTGTGGGGEQFF.

This sequence joins TRBV29-1 and TRBJ2-1; TRBD2 might be the D (6 bases). CDR3 length: 15 residues. Trimming took off 2 bases at V and 5 bases at J, with 16 bases between the two ends. Germline V gene data show CDR1 as SQVTM and CDR2 as ANQGSEA. The CDR3 sequence is CSVELLAETNNEQFF. CDR3 DNA sequence: TGCAGCGTTGAACTCTTAGCGGAGACGAACAATGAGCAGTTCTTC.

The CDR3 protein is CATSDPTGAQGGDTQYF. The CDR3 coding sequence is TGTGCCACCAGTGATCCGACAGGGGCCCAAGGAGGAGATACGCAGTATTTT. V usage is TRBV24-1 and J usage is TRBJ2-3; 8 bases map to TRBD1. The CDR3 has 17 amino acids. The V gene end was trimmed by 3 bases and the J gene end by 5 bases; junction bases not matched to a gene: 12. The germline V gene encodes CDR1 KGHDR and CDR2 SFDVKD.

The chain carries TRBV29-1 and TRBJ2-3; maybe TRBD1 (6 bases). Germline V gene lookup returns CDR1 SQVTM and CDR2 ANQGSEA. Trimming took off 5 bases at V and 4 bases at J, with 13 bases between the two ends. CDR3 length: 13 amino acids. The DNA for the CDR3 is TGCAGCGTTCAAACAGGGTCCGCAGATACGCAGTATTTT. It codes for CSVQTGSADTQYF.

This rearrangement joins TRBV6-5 to TRBJ2-7; 8 bases are a match to TRBD2. V lost 0 bases and J lost 3; bases outside the gene matches: 7. The CDR3 is made up of 16 amino acids. Looked up from germline, CDR1 is MNHEY and CDR2 is SVGAGI. CDR3 nucleotide sequence: TGTGCCAGCAGTTACTCGTCAGCGGGAGTAAACTACGAGCAGTACTTC. This translates into CASSYSSAGVNYEQYF.

The chain uses TRBV7-7 and TRBJ1-6, with 7 bases identical to TRBD1. Germline CDR1 is SSHAT and CDR2 is FNYEAQ (reference sequence). There are 14 residues in the CDR3. The junction had 6 bases not matched to a gene; V was cut back by 3 bases and J by 10 bases. The CDR3 loop is CASSFPDRPSPLHF. Written as DNA, the CDR3 is TGTGCCAGCAGCTTCCCGGACAGGCCGTCACCCCTCCACTTT.

This clonotype was detected only once. The chain has TRBV19 and TRBJ2-1; D is undetermined. The CDR3 is made up of 15 amino acids. The V end was cut by 1 base, the J end by 5 bases, with 12 bases between. Germline loops: CDR1 LNHDA, CDR2 SQIVND (reference sequence). In nucleotides, the CDR3 is TGTGCCAGTAGTATAGTGGTGAGCCACCACAATGAGCAGTTCTTC. Its protein product is CASSIVVSHHNEQFF.

This clonotype was detected a few times. This chain connects TRBV29-1 to TRBJ1-2; D not certain. The CDR3 has 11 residues. Germline CDR1 SQVTM, CDR2 ANQGSEA. Trimming took off 6 bases at V and 5 bases at J, with 10 bases between the two ends. This chain's CDR3 is CSVLARYGYTF. CDR3 in DNA: TGCAGCGTATTGGCCCGGTATGGCTACACCTTC. Combining the CDR3 with reference TRBV29-1 and TRBJ1-2 gives the whole variable domain SAVISQKPSRDICQRGTSLTIQCQVDSQVTMMFWYRQQPGQSLTLIATANQGSEATYESGFVIDKFPISRPNLTFSTLTVSNMSPEDSSIYLCSVLARYGYTFGSGTRLTVV.

This clonotype was recorded only once. The rearrangement links TRBV28 to TRBJ1-5; D ambiguous. Trimming removed 6 bases from V and 6 bases from J, with 9 bases in between. The CDR3 has 12 amino acids. Germline CDR1 is MDHEN and CDR2 is SYDVKM. The DNA of the CDR3 is TGTGCCAGCAGGAACGGAGGTCAGCCCCAGCATTTT. It codes for CASRNGGQPQHF.

The chain is built from TRBV12-3 or TRBV12-4 and TRBJ1-2, with D uncertain. Trimming cost V 3 bases and J 9 bases, with 17 bases left between them. The CDR3 sequence is 14 residues long. This CDR3 is CASSLGLAATSYTF. Here the CDR3 DNA reads TGTGCCAGCAGTTTGGGCCTCGCAGCGACTAGCTACACCTTC.

The chain uses TRBV15 and TRBJ2-5, with D hard to call. Per the germline V gene, CDR1 is LNHNV and CDR2 is YYDKDF (reference sequence). The CDR3 covers 13 residues. Trimming cost V 2 bases and J 4 bases, with 8 bases left between them. Here the CDR3 DNA reads TGTGCCACCAGCAGATACGGTGGAGAGACCCAGTACTTC. Its protein product is CATSRYGGETQYF. Looking up the rest from reference TRBV15 and TRBJ2-5 gives the full variable domain: DAMVIQNPRYQVTQFGKPVTLSCSQTLNHNVMYWYQQKSSQAPKLLFHYYDKDFNNEADTPDNFQSRRPNTSFCFLDIRSPGLGDTAMYLCATSRYGGETQYFGPGTRLLVL.

This rearrangement joins TRBV4-2 to TRBJ2-1, with 8 bases fitting TRBD2. This CDR3 has 17 amino acids. Germline values: CDR1 LGHNA, CDR2 YNFKEQ. Trimming took 4 bases from V and 0 from J; bases not matched to a gene: 8. The DNA for the CDR3 is TGTGCCAGCAGCCTAGATACTAGCGGCAACTCCTACAATGAGCAGTTCTTC. It specifies CASSLDTSGNSYNEQFF.

This rearrangement joins TRBV29-1 to TRBJ1-1; no reliable D call. The V gene's germline CDR1 is SQVTM and CDR2 ANQGSEA. The CDR3 totals 13 residues. Trimming took 4 bases from V and 0 from J, leaving 9 bases between them. CDR3 loop: CSVVGSMNTEAFF. For the CDR3, the DNA is TGCAGCGTTGTCGGCAGCATGAACACTGAAGCTTTCTTT.